The clone carrying this T cell receptor (beta chain) was detected only once. The record originates from a study of blood T cell repertoires in COVID-19. Whole-study context: Sources were T cells, B-cell-depleted T cells, or PBMCs; the material itself was cDNA or gDNA.

Sequenced by immunoSEQ multiplex PCR; TCRdb stores in-frame clones only, minus some. The sample comprises about 110,000 clones, 88% of which are singletons, and about 2.2% rests with the top ten. Trimming took 0 bases from V and 3 from J, leaving 8 bases between them. In germline, CDR1 is MNHEY, CDR2 SMNVEV (reference sequence). The CDR3 extends over 14 amino acids. The chain carries TRBV27 and TRBJ1-2; unclear D gene. The origin of this receptor is a human donor in a cohort sampled during active COVID-19. What was sequenced was peripheral blood. The CDR3 is CASSLSGTYYGYTF. The CDR3 DNA reads as TGTGCCAGCAGTTTATCGGGCACTTACTATGGCTACACCTTC.